What follows are 8 T cell receptor beta chains derived from one specimen sequenced in a study of blood T cell repertoires in COVID-19. Clones were sequenced by immunoSEQ multiplex PCR, and TCRdb holds only the in-frame ones, with some missing. The sample has 200,000 to 300,000 clones, approximately 82% seen once. Sequencing was performed on peripheral blood. The receptors here all came from a man aged 25-40 years who had recovered from COVID-19.

The V gene is TRBV10-1, the J gene TRBJ2-1, with D possibly TRBD1 on 6 matching bases. V lost 0 bases to trimming and J lost 0 bases, with 9 bases between them. This CDR3 contains 16 residues. CDR1 WNHNN and CDR2 SYGVQD come from the germline V gene (reference sequence). The CDR3 here is CASSESQGPSYNEQFF. The CDR3 nucleotides read TGCGCCAGCAGTGAGTCGCAGGGGCCCTCCTACAATGAGCAGTTCTTC.

This clone is a singleton in its sample. The V and J genes are TRBV27 and TRBJ1-2; TRBD1 matches 8 bases. The trim removed 4 bases at V and 6 bases at J, leaving 16 bases unmatched. CDR3 length: 17 amino acids. Germline assignment: CDR1 MNHEY and CDR2 SMNVEV (reference sequence). The CDR3 DNA sequence: TGTGCCAGCAGTTCCACCCTACCGGGGACAGGCGTTAATGGCTACACCTTC. Translating it yields CASSSTLPGTGVNGYTF.

This chain joins TRBV3-1 (or the pseudogene TRBV3-2) and TRBJ2-7; D is ambiguous. This CDR3 is 14 amino acids long. Germline CDR1 reads LGHDT; CDR2 reads YNNKEL (reference sequence). Trimming took off 1 base at V and 3 bases at J, with 10 bases between the two ends. The CDR3 sequence is CASSQGPRSYEQYF. The DNA for the CDR3 is TGTGCCAGCAGCCAAGGCCCAAGGAGCTACGAGCAGTACTTC.

The chain is built from TRBV7-3 and TRBJ2-3; 9 bases fit TRBD1. V shed 3 bases, J shed 6 bases, and the junction held 4 bases outside the gene matches. The germline V gene encodes CDR1 SGHTA and CDR2 FQGTGA. The CDR3 sequence is 14 residues long. CDR3 in amino acids: CASSFGQGMDTQYF. In DNA form, the CDR3 reads TGTGCCAGCAGCTTCGGACAGGGGATGGATACGCAGTATTTT.

This chain uses TRBV6-4 with TRBJ2-1; 7 bases are shared with TRBD2. The CDR3 covers 15 residues. The ends lost 6 bases at V and 2 bases at J; junction bases unmatched: 7. CDR1 is MRHNA, CDR2 SNTAGT, per germline. CDR3 bases: TGTGCCAGCAGCCCGACTAGCTATACCTACAATGAGCAGTTCTTC. It is translated as CASSPTSYTYNEQFF.

This clone was seen only a few times. The CDR3, as DNA: TGTGCCACCAGCCAGGGGGACACCGGGGAGCTGTTTTTT. Translated, it gives CATSQGDTGELFF. The V call is TRBV24-1, the J call TRBJ2-2, with 7 bases fitting TRBD1. Germline CDR1 KGHDR, CDR2 SFDVKD. V lost 7 bases and J lost 3; bases outside the gene matches: 1. The CDR3 totals 13 residues.

CDR3 bases: TGTGCCAGCAGCCAACGGAGGAGGGACACTGAAGCTTTCTTT. This codes for CASSQRRRDTEAFF. V and J are TRBV14 and TRBJ1-1, with no clear D. V lost 2 bases and J lost 3, with 10 bases in between. Germline values: CDR1 SGHDN, CDR2 FVKESK. The CDR3 runs to 14 residues.

This clone was seen a single time. The chain joins TRBV28 to TRBJ1-2, with no clear D. Trimming cost V 5 bases and J 2 bases, with 12 bases left between them. The CDR3 spans 14 residues. Germline values: CDR1 MDHEN, CDR2 SYDVKM. The CDR3 here is CASSERGINYGYTF. The CDR3 DNA is TGTGCCAGCAGTGAACGAGGGATCAACTATGGCTACACCTTC.